This TCR beta chain was documented in a study of cytomegalovirus exposure and HLA in healthy donors. This clone was seen more than once but under ten times. Germline V gives CDR1 SGHRS, CDR2 YFSETQ. Trimming removed 4 bases from V and 6 bases from J; junction bases left unmatched: 12. There are 16 residues in the CDR3. The PCR was carried out with 60 Vbeta primers and 13 Jbeta primers. In the original workflow: In a later analysis, around 12 million of some 80 million unique beta chains occurred in at least two donors. This table comes from immunoSEQ multiplex PCR, and its TCRdb copy is limited to in-frame clones, with some not included. That table supplies the V and J calls and clone size; D and trimming were determined from the DNA. The repertoire consists of 150,000 or so clones, with about four fifths occurring once and the leading ten covering about 4%.

The TCR comes from a man aged 50-60 years in good health and CMV-seropositive. The sequencing sample was made of PBMCs. The chain joins TRBV5-1 to TRBJ1-2; 10 bases align to TRBD1. The CDR3, as DNA: TGCGCCAGCAGCATGACAGGGGGCAAGAGAATGGATGGCTACACCTTC. Protein sequence: CASSMTGGKRMDGYTF.